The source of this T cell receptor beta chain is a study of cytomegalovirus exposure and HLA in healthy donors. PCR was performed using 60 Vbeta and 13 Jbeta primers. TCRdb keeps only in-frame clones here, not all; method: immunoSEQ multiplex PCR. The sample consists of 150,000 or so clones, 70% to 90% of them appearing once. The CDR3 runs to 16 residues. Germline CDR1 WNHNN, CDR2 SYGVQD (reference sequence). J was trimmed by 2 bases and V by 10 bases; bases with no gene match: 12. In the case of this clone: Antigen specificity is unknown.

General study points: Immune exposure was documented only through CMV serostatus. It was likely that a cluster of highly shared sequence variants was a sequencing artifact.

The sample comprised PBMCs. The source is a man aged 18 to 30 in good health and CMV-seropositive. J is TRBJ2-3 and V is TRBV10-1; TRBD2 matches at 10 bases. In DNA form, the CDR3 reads TGCGCCACCTCAAGGGGGACTAGCGCCTACACAGATACGCAGTATTTT. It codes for CATSRGTSAYTDTQYF.